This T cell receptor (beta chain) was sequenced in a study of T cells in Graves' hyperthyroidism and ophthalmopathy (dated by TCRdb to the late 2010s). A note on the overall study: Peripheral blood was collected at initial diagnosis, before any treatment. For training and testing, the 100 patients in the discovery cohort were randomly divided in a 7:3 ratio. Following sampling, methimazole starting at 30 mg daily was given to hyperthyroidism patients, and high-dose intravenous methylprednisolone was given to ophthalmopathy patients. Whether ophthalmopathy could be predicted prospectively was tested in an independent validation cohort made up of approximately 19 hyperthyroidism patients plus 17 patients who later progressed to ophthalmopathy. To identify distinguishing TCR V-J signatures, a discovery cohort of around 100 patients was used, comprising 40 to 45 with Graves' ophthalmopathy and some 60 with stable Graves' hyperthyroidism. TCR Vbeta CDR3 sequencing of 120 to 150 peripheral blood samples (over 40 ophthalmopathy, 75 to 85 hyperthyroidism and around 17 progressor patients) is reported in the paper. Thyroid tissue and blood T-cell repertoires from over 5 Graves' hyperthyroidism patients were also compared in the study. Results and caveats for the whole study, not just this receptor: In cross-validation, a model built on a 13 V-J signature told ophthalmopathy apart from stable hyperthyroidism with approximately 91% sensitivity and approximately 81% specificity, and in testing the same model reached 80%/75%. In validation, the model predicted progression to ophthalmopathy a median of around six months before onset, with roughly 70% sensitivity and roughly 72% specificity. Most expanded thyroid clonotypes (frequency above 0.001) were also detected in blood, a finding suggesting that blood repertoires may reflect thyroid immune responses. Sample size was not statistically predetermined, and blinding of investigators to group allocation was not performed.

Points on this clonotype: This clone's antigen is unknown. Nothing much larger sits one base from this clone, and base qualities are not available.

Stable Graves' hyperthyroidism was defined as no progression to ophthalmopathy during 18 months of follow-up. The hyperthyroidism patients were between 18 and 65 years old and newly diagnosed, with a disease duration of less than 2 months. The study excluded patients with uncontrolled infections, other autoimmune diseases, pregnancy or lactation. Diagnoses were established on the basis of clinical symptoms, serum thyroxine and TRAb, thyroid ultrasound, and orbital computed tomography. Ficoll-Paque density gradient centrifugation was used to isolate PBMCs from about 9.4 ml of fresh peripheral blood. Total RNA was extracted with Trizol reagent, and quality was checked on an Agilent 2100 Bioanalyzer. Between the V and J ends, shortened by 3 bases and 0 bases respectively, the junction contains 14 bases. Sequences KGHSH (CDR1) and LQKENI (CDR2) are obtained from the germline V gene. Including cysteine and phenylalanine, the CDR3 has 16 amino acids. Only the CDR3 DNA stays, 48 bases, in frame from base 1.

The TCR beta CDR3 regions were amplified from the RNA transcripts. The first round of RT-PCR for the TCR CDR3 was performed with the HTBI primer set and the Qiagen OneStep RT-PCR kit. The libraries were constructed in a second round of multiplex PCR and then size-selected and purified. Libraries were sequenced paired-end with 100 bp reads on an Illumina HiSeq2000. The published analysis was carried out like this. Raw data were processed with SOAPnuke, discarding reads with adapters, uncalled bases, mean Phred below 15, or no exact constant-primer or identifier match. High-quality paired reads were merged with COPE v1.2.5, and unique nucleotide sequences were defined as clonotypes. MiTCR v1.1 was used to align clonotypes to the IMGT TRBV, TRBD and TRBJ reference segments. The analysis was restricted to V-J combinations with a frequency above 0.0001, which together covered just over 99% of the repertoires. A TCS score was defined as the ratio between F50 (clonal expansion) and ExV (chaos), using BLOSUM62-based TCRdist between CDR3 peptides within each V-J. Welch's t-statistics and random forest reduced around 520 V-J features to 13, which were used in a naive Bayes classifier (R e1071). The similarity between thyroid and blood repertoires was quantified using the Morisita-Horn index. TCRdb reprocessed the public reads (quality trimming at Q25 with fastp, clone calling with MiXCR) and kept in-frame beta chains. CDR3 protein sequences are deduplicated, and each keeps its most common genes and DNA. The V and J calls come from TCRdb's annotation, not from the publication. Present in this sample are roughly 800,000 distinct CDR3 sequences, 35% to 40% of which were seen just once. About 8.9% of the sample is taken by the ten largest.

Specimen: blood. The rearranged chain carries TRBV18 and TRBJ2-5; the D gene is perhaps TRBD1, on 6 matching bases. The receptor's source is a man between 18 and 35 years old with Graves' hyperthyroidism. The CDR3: CASSPQDSWYQETQYF. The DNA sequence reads TGTGCCAGCTCACCGCAGGACAGCTGGTACCAAGAGACCCAGTACTTC.